The 9 T cell receptor beta chains in this list originate from one sample, sequenced in a study of T-cell memory formation after mild COVID-19. TCRdb fed the 5' RACE reads into MiXCR, producing one record per CDR3 protein. The data show around 250,000 distinct CDR3 sequences, about 16% seen once. Sequenced: PBMCs or a T cell subset sorted from them (not recorded which). These receptors all stem from a man aged 18 to 30 who had mild COVID-19 (a few samples of this study predate the infection). Cell type and time point are not known.

CDR3 residues: CASSQGRKAFF. The CDR3 bases are TGTGCCAGTAGTCAGGGGCGCAAAGCTTTCTTT. This rearrangement joins TRBV19 to TRBJ1-1; possible D gene TRBD1, 6 bases. The CDR3 runs 11 residues. Trimming removed 5 bases from V and 9 bases from J, with 10 bases in between. Germline loops: CDR1 LNHDA, CDR2 SQIVND (reference sequence).

The V call is TRBV20-1, the J call TRBJ2-3, with D unresolved. Germline loops: CDR1 DFQATT, CDR2 SNEGSKA (reference sequence). The CDR3 extends over 16 amino acids. Between the trimmed V and J ends, which lost 0 bases and 0 bases, there was a span of 13 bases. The CDR3 spells CSARDVGHLSTDTQYF. Here the CDR3 DNA reads TGCAGTGCTAGAGATGTCGGGCATCTCAGCACAGATACGCAGTATTTT.

This clonotype has more than one count but fewer than ten. V gene TRBV7-9 combines with J gene TRBJ1-1; 9 bases map to TRBD1. This CDR3 is built from 13 residues. With 0 bases clipped from V and 7 bases from J, the junction kept 0 bases outside the gene matches. In germline, CDR1 is SEHNR, CDR2 FQNEAQ (reference sequence). The DNA of the CDR3 is TGTGCCAGCAGCTTAGCGGGACAGGGTGAAGCTTTCTTT. Protein product: CASSLAGQGEAFF.

This clonotype occurred a few times. The rearrangement joins TRBV7-9 to TRBJ1-2; TRBD1 is a possible D gene (6 bases). Germline V gene sequence: CDR1 SEHNR, CDR2 FQNEAQ (reference sequence). Trimming pared 8 bases from V and 8 bases from J, leaving 18 bases between. The CDR3 runs 13 residues. CDR3 nucleotides: TGTGCCAGCCAGCCCCCCGGGGGCCGGGGCTACACCTTC. Its protein is CASQPPGGRGYTF.

This chain uses TRBV3-1 with TRBJ1-4, with D perhaps matching TRBD1 (6 bases). Per the germline V gene, CDR1 is LGHDT and CDR2 is YNNKEL (reference sequence). The CDR3 contains 18 residues. V was shortened by 1 base and J by 3 bases, with 18 bases between the two germline ends. In nucleotides, the CDR3 is TGTGCCAGCAGCCAAGCGTCCGGGACATCAGGGGCTAATGAAAAACTGTTTTTT. Its translation is CASSQASGTSGANEKLFF. The entire variable domain, with the rest obtained from reference TRBV3-1 and TRBJ1-4, is as follows: DTAVSQTPKYLVTQMGNDKSIKCEQNLGHDTMYWYKQDSKKFLKIMFSYNNKELIINETVPNRFSPKSPDKAHLNLHINSLELGDSAVYFCASSQASGTSGANEKLFFGSGTQLSVL.

CDR3 coding DNA: TGCGCCAGCAGCTGGGGGCCTATCCAAGAGACCCAGTACTTC. Amino acid sequence: CASSWGPIQETQYF. J is TRBJ2-5 and V is TRBV5-1, with a tentative D call TRBD1 (6 bases). Per the germline V gene, CDR1 is SGHRS and CDR2 is YFSETQ. CDR3 size: 14 residues. V was clipped by 3 bases and J by 1 base, with 10 bases between them.

This clonotype was observed a few times. This chain connects TRBV20-1 to TRBJ2-2; 10 bases map to TRBD1. V trimming: 3 bases; J trimming: 8 bases; junction bases outside the gene matches: 3. This CDR3 has 13 amino acids. Germline V CDR1 and CDR2: DFQATT, SNEGSKA (reference sequence). The CDR3: CSASRQGAGELFF. In DNA form, the CDR3 reads TGCAGTGCTAGTCGACAGGGGGCTGGGGAGCTGTTTTTT.

This clonotype was seen ten or more times. The genes are TRBV5-1 and TRBJ2-3; D ambiguous. CDR3 length: 15 amino acids. Trimming cost V 0 bases and J 5 bases, with 13 bases left between them. Germline V gene data show CDR1 as SGHRS and CDR2 as YFSETQ. CDR3 DNA: TGCGCCAGCAGCTTGGCCGGCAAGTTGAGAGATACGCAGTATTTT. Its translation: CASSLAGKLRDTQYF.

This clonotype was seen many times. This rearrangement joins TRBV7-2 to TRBJ2-5; D perhaps matches TRBD1 (7 bases). Trimming cost V 4 bases and J 5 bases, with 11 bases left between them. The germline CDR1 and CDR2 sequences are SGHTA and FQGNSA. The CDR3 extends over 13 amino acids. The CDR3 region has the DNA TGTGCCAGCAGCTCACAGGGGAGGGAGACCCAGTACTTC. Protein sequence: CASSSQGRETQYF.